This TCR beta chain was recorded in a study of blood T cell repertoires in COVID-19 (dated by TCRdb to the early 2020s). The study in broad terms: Samples covering the acute and convalescent phases of COVID-19 were provided by collaborators in the United States, Italy and Spain. The material from the prospective study consisted of cDNA or gDNA derived from T cells, B-cell-depleted T cells, or PBMCs. The dataset comprised deeply sampled blood TCRbeta repertoires from subjects exposed to, actively infected with, or recovered from COVID-19. The repertoires were made available in a free public database intended to serve as a resource for research on the immune response to SARS-CoV-2. Samples came from the ongoing ImmuneRACE study (first 160 participants) plus 1,254 subjects from 6 global collaborators. Sample metadata almost always included a de-identified subject ID, COVID-19 status, age in years and sex. Where HLA class I and class II types were available, the types were taken from metadata supplied by the sample provider, not from assay-based typing.

Study-wide findings and limitations: Clinical and demographic metadata were provided uncurated, with the amount varying by source and participant.

One collaborating source in Seattle enrolled patients during active infection and followed them longitudinally through the course of disease. Collaborating institutions collected whole blood in K2EDTA tubes following their own protocols. For TCRbeta analysis, collaborators shipped samples in one of three forms: frozen whole blood, isolated PBMCs, or DNA extracted from either of those sample types. TCRbeta CDR3 regions were amplified from genomic DNA by means of the immunoSEQ Assay, a bias-controlled multiplex PCR. The study's own analysis went as follows. Within the assay, amplification of reference gene primers was used to estimate how many nucleated cells each sample contained. To quantify the absolute abundance of each unique TCRbeta CDR3 rearrangement, sequence reads were collapsed and filtered. For each sample, productive Simpson clonality was calculated as the square root of Simpson's diversity index over productive rearrangements. Sourced from immuneACCESS, this table was stored by TCRdb with only in-frame sequences that have V and J called. A share of the clones is absent; for the studies checked, an unresolved V gene accounts for under half, and the remainder has no known explanation. The V and J calls and the clone size are those of that table, but D and trimming were determined from the DNA. The sample table contains about 300,000 clones; only one count was recorded for 85% to 90% of them. The ten largest account for around 1.9% of the sample.

As to this clone: It lacks a known antigen. No clone much larger than this one lies a single base away; base qualities are absent.

Via the germline V gene (reference sequence), CDR1 is LGHDT and CDR2 YNNKEL. The CDR3 holds 17 amino acids from the cysteine to the phenylalanine. Solely the CDR3 DNA is kept, with 51 bases framed from the first base. The germline ends are 9 bases apart after V is trimmed by 0 bases and J by 0 bases. The chain couples TRBV3-1 (or the pseudogene TRBV3-2) to TRBJ1-6; the D gene remains uncertain. Material for sequencing was peripheral blood. The receptor comes from a woman aged 25 to 39 with COVID-19, enrolled during active disease. This receptor carries the CDR3 CASSQEGPSSYNSPLHF. Here is the DNA: TGTGCCAGCAGCCAAGAAGGCCCTAGCTCCTATAATTCACCCCTCCACTTT.